Listed below are T cell receptor beta chains from one sample, sequenced in a study of cytomegalovirus exposure and HLA in healthy donors. Measured with immunoSEQ multiplex PCR; TCRdb has only the in-frame clones, and not every one. The profile shows 120,000 to 150,000 clones, around four fifths of them singletons. Sequenced material: PBMCs. The receptors come from a woman aged 40-49 years in good health and CMV-seronegative. The CDR3 runs from the conserved cysteine through the conserved F or W. D genes are given only for firm matches. Clone size is stated in some rows and not others, as once, few, many or a class when expanded.

d_gene | j_gene | abundance | v_gene | CDR3nt | CDR3aa
TRBD1 | TRBJ1-2 | few | TRBV5-6 | TGTGCCAGCAGCTTGGTCGGACAGGGTAGTGGCTACACCTTC | CASSLVGQGSGYTF
- | TRBJ2-5 | - | TRBV28 | TGTGCCAGCAATCAGCCCTCGGGGTTTGGACGTACCACCCAGTACTTC | CASNQPSGFGRTTQYF
- | TRBJ1-1 | - | TRBV19 | TGTGCCAGTAGTATACCGAGGGGAGGGATGAACACTGAAGCTTTCTTT | CASSIPRGGMNTEAFF
- | TRBJ2-3 | once | TRBV9 | TGTGCCAGCAGCGTATTCATCAGGGCAGATACGCAGTATTTT | CASSVFIRADTQYF
- | TRBJ1-1 | - | TRBV18 | TGTGCCAGCTCACCATACATGGACAAGGGGAACACTGAAGCTTTCTTT | CASSPYMDKGNTEAFF
- | TRBJ2-1 | - | TRBV5-6 | TGTGCCAGCAGCTTGGCCGGGGTGGGAGTTAAGCAGTTCTTC | CASSLAGVGVKQFF
TRBD2 | TRBJ2-6 | - | TRBV2 | TGTGCCCCTGGGGACTACTCTGGGGCCAACGTCCTGACTTTC | CAPGDYSGANVLTF
TRBD2 | TRBJ2-7 | - | TRBV4-3 | TGCGCCAGCAGCCAAGAAAGGCTAGCGGGACCAGCCTACGAGCAGTACTTC | CASSQERLAGPAYEQYF
TRBD2 | TRBJ2-1 | - | TRBV9 | TGTGCCAGCAGCGTAGGATGGGGCGGGAGCTCCTACAATGAGCAGTTCTTC | CASSVGWGGSSYNEQFF
- | TRBJ2-5 | once | TRBV28 | TGTGCCAGCAGTTTAGACGGGATCGAGACCCAGTACTTC | CASSLDGIETQYF
- | TRBJ2-7 | - | TRBV19 | TGTGCCAGTAGTCATCCCGCAGGTGAAGTTAACTACGAGCAGTACTTC | CASSHPAGEVNYEQYF